The entry below describes one T cell receptor (beta chain). The antigen this receptor binds is unknown. Base qualities are not recorded, but no much larger clone differs from it by a single base. TCRbeta CDR3 regions were amplified from genomic DNA using the immunoSEQ Assay, a bias-controlled multiplex PCR. Turning to the authors' computational methods: The number of nucleated cells in each sample was estimated from the amplification of reference gene primers within the assay. To quantify the absolute abundance of each unique TCRbeta CDR3 rearrangement, sequence reads were collapsed and filtered. For each sample, productive Simpson clonality was calculated as the square root of Simpson's diversity index across productive rearrangements. TCRdb carries this immuneACCESS record with in-frame sequences only. Its versions omit some clonotypes, under half of them owing to an unresolved V gene in the studies checked, with the rest unexplained. Clonal size and the V and J genes are those of that table, whereas D and trimming came from the DNA. The sample yields 130,000 or so clones; 84% were counted once. Over 3% of the sample rests with the top ten.

This entry is derived from a study of blood T cell repertoires in COVID-19 (dated by TCRdb to about 2020). Broadly, across the study: Samples from collaborators originated in the United States, Italy and Spain and spanned both the acute and convalescent phases of COVID-19. The repertoires were made available in a free public database intended to serve as a resource for research on the immune response to SARS-CoV-2. Where available, HLA class I and class II types were taken from metadata supplied by the sample provider and were not determined by assay-based typing. Subjects who had been exposed to COVID-19, were actively infected with it, or had recovered from it provided the deeply sampled blood TCRbeta repertoires that made up the dataset. The samples were drawn from the first 160 participants of the ongoing ImmuneRACE study and from 1,200 or so subjects provided by 6 global collaborators. The prospective study material was composed of cDNA or gDNA derived from T cells, B-cell-depleted T cells, or PBMCs. Sample metadata almost always included a de-identified subject ID, COVID-19 status, age in years and sex. Broader findings and caveats from the paper: How much clinical and demographic metadata was included differed by source and by participant, and the metadata was provided uncurated.

Participants in the prospective study were enrolled through a virtual design, were aged roughly 18 to 90 years, and lived in 24 United States geographic areas. To assign participants to cohorts, the prospective study relied on clinical history that participants themselves reported in a screening survey and a study questionnaire. ImmuneRACE Cohort 3 recovered participants were defined by two consecutive negative NP/OP PCR tests, healthcare professional clearance, or symptom resolution. Mobile phlebotomists in the prospective study collected whole blood, serum and a nasopharyngeal or oropharyngeal swab from every participant. Prospective study participants could optionally give additional blood draws and questionnaires over a 2-month period. Prospective study blood samples were shipped either frozen or at room temperature before DNA extraction. Looking up the germline V gene yields CDR1 KGHSH and CDR2 LQKENI. V is pruned by 10 bases and J by 2 bases, leaving 8 bases of the junction without a gene match. Inclusive of the bounding cysteine and phenylalanine, the CDR3 is 14 residues long. Only the CDR3 region is kept as DNA, spanning 42 bases read in frame from base 1.

This receptor was taken from a woman in her twenties or thirties who had recovered from COVID-19. The rearrangement combines TRBV18 with TRBJ2-1, and 7 junction bases match TRBD2. The sequenced sample was PBMCs or T cells enriched from blood (not recorded which). The CDR3 corresponds to CATLGGTAYNEQFF. The DNA reads TGTGCCACGCTGGGGGGGACGGCCTACAATGAGCAGTTCTTC.